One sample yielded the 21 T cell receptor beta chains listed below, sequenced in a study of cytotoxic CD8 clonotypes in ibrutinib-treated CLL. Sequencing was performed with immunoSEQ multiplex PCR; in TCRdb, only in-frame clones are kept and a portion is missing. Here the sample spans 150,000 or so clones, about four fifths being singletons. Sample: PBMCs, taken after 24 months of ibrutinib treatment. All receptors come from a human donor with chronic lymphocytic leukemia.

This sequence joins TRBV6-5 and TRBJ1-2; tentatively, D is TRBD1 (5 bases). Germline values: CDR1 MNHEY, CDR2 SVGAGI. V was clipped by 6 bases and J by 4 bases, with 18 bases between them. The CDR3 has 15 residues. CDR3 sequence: CASRGGDAPSYGYTF. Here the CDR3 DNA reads TGTGCCAGCAGGGGGGGGGACGCGCCGAGCTATGGCTACACCTTC.

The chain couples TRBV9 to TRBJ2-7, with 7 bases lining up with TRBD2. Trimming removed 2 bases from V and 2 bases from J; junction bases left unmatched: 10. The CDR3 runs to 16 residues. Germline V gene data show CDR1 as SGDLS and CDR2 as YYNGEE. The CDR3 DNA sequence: TGTGCCAGCAGCGTCGGTCTAGCGGTCGGTACCTACGAGCAGTACTTC. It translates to CASSVGLAVGTYEQYF.

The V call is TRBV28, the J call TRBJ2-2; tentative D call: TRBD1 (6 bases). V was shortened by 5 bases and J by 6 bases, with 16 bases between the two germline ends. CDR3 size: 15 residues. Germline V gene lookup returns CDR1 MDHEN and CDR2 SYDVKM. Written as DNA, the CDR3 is TGTGCCAGCAGTGAACATTCAGGGGCCCCCGGGGAGCTGTTTTTT. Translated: CASSEHSGAPGELFF.

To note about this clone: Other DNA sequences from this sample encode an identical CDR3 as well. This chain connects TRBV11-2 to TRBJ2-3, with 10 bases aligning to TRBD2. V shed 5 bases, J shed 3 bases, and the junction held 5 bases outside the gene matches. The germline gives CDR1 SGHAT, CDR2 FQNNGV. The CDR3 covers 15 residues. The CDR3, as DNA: TGTGCCAGCAGCCCCGGACTAGCGGCTACAGATACGCAGTATTTT. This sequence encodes CASSPGLAATDTQYF.

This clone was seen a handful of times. The CDR3 spells CASRLTGAGTEANEQYF. In nucleotides, the CDR3 is TGTGCCAGCAGGTTGACCGGGGCGGGGACAGAGGCTAACGAGCAGTACTTC. The chain recombines TRBV2 with TRBJ2-7; D possibly corresponds to TRBD1 (7 bases). The CDR3 totals 17 residues. CDR1 and CDR2 from the germline V gene are SNHLY and FYNNEI. Trimming shortened V by 6 bases and J by 5 bases, and 26 bases separated the two germline ends.

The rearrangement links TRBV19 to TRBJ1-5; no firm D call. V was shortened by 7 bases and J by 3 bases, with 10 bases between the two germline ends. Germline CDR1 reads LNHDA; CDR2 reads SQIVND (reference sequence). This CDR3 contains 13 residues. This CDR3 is CASTRHNNQPQHF. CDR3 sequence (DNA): TGTGCCAGTACAAGACACAACAATCAGCCCCAGCATTTT.

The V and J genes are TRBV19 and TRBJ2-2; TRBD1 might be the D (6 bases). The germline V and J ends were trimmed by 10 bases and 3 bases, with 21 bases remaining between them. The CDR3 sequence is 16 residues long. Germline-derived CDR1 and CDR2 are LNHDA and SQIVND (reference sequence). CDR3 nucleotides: TGTGCCACTCGACGGTCTGAAGGGGGATACACCGGGGAGCTGTTTTTT. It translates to CATRRSEGGYTGELFF.

DNA of the CDR3: TGCGCCGTCAGCAGGGGGGGCGCCACAGATACGCAGTATTTT. Translated: CAVSRGGATDTQYF. The rearrangement uses TRBV4-1 and TRBJ2-3; D may match TRBD1 or TRBD2 (7 bases each). V lost 11 bases and J lost 2, with 17 bases in between. This CDR3 is built from 14 residues. Germline CDR1 is MGHRA and CDR2 is YSYEKL.

Here the CDR3 reads CASSLDRVGNQPQHF. DNA of the CDR3: TGTGCCAGCAGCCTGGACAGGGTCGGCAATCAGCCCCAGCATTTT. The chain couples TRBV6-6 to TRBJ1-5; 8 bases line up with TRBD1. The junction had 6 bases not matched to a gene; V was cut back by 6 bases and J by 2 bases. Germline V gene lookup returns CDR1 MNHNY and CDR2 SVGAGI (reference sequence). This CDR3 has 15 residues.

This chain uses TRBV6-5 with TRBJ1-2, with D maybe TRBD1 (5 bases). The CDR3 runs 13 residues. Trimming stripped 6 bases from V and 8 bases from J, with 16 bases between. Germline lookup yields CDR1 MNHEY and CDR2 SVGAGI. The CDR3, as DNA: TGTGCCAGCAGGCGAACAATGGGGCGCGGCTACACCTTC. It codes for CASRRTMGRGYTF.

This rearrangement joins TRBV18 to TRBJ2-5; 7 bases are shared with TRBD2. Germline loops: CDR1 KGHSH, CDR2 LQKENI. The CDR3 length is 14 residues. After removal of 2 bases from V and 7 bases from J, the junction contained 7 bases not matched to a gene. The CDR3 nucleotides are TGTGCCAGCTCACCAGGGGCTCAGCGGGGGACCCAGTACTTC. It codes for CASSPGAQRGTQYF.

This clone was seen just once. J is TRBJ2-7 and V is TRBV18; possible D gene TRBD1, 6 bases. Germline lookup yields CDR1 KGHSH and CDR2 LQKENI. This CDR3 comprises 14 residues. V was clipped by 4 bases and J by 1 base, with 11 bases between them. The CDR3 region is CASSLSTGSYEQYF. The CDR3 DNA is TGTGCCAGCTCACTCTCGACAGGATCCTACGAGCAGTACTTC.

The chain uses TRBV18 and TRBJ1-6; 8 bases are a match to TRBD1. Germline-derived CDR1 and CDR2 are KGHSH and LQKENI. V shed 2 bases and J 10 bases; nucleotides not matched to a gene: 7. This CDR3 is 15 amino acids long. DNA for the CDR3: TGTGCCAGCTCACCAAATCAACAGGGGGGGTCACCCCTCCACTTT. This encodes CASSPNQQGGSPLHF.

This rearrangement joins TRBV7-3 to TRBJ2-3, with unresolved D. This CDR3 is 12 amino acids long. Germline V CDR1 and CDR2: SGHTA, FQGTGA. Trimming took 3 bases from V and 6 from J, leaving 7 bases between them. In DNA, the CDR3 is TGTGCCAGCAGCTTGACATGGGATACGCAGTATTTT. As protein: CASSLTWDTQYF.

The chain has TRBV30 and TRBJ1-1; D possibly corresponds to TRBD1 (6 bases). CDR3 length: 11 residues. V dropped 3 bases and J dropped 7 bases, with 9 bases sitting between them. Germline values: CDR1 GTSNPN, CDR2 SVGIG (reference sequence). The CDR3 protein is CAWRGQIEAFF. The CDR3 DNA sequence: TGTGCCTGGAGAGGACAGATTGAAGCTTTCTTT.

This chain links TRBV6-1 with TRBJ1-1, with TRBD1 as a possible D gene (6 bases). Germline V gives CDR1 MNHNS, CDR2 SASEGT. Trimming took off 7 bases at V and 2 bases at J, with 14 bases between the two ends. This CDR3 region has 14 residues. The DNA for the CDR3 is TGTGCCAGCACCCCCCGGGGGGCCAACACTGAAGCTTTCTTT. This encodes CASTPRGANTEAFF.

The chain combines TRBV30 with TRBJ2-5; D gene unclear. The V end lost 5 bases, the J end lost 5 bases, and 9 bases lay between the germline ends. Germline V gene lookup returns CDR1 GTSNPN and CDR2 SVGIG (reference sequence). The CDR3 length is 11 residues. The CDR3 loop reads CAWGRVETQYF. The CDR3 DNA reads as TGTGCCTGGGGTCGGGTCGAGACCCAGTACTTC. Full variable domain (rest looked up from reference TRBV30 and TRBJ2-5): SQTIHQWPATLVQPVGSPLSLECTVEGTSNPNLYWYRQAAGRGLQLLFYSVGIGQISSEVPQNLSASRPQDRQFILSSKKLLLSDSGFYLCAWGRVETQYFGPGTRLLVL.

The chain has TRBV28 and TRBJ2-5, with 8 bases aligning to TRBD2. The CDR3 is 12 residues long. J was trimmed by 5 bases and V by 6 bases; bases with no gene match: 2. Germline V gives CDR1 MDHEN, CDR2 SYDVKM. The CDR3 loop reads CASRRGRETQYF. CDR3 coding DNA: TGTGCCAGCAGGCGCGGGAGGGAGACCCAGTACTTC.

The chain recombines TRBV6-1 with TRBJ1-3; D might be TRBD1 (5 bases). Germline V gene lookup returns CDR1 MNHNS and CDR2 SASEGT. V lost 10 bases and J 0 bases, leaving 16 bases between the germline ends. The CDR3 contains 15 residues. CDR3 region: CATRINRNSGNTIYF. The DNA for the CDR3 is TGTGCCACCCGAATTAACAGGAACTCTGGAAACACCATATATTTT.

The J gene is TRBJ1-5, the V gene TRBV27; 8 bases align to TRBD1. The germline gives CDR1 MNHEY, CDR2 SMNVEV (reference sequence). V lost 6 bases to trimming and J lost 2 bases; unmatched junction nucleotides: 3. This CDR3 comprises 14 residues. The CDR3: CASSDRGGNQPQHF. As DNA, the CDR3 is TGTGCCAGCAGCGACAGGGGAGGCAATCAGCCCCAGCATTTT.

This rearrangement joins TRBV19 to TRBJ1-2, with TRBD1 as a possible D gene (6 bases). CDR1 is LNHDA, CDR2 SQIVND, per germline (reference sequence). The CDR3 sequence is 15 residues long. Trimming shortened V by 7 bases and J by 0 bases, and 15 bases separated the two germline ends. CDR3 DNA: TGTGCCAGTACCCAGGAGGGGGAAGCTAACTATGGCTACACCTTC. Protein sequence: CASTQEGEANYGYTF.